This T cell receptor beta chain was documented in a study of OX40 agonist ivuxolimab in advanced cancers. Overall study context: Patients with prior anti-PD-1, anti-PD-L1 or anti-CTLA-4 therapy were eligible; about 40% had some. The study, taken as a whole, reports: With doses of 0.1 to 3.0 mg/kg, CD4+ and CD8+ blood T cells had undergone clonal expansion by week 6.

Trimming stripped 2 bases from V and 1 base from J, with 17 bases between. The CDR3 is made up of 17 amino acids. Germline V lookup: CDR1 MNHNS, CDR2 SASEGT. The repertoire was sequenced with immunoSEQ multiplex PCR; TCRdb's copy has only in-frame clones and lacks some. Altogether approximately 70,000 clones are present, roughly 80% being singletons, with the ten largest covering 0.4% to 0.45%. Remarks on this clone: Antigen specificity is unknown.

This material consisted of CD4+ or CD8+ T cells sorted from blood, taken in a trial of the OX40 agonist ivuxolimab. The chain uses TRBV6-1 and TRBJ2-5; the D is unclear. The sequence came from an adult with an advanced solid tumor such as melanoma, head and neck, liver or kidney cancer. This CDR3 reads CASSETYRVRAQETQYF. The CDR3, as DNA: TGTGCCAGCAGTGAAACCTATAGAGTCCGAGCCCAAGAGACCCAGTACTTC.